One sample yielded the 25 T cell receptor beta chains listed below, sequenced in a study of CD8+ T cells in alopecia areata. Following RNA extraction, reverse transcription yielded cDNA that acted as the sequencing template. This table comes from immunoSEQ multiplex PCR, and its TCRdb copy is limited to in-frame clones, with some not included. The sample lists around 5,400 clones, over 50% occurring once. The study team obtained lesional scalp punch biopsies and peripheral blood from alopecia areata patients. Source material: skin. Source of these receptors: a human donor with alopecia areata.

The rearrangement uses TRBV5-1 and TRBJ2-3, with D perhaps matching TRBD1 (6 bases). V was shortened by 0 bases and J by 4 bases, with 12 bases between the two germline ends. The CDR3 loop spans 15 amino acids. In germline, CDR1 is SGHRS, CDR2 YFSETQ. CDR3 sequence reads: CASSLAAAGADTQYF. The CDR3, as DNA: TGCGCCAGCAGCTTGGCCGCCGCAGGGGCAGATACGCAGTATTTT.

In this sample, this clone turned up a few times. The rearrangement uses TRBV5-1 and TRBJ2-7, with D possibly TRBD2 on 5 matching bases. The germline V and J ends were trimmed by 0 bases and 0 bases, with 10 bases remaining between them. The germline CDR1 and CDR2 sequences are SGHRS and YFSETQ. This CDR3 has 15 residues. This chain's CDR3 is CASSLDERSSYEQYF. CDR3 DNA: TGCGCCAGCAGCTTGGATGAGCGGAGCTCCTACGAGCAGTACTTC.

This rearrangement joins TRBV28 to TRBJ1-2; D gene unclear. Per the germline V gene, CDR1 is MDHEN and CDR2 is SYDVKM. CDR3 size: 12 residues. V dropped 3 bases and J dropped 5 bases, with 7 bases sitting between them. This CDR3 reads CASSLMRYGYTF. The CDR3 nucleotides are TGTGCCAGCAGTTTGATGAGATATGGCTACACCTTC.

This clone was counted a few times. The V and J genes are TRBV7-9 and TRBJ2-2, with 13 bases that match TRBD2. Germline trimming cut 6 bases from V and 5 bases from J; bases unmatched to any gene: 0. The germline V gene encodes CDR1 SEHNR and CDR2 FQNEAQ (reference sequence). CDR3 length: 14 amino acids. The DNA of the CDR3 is TGTGCCAGCAGGACTAGCGGGGGGACCGGGGAGCTGTTTTTT. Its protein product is CASRTSGGTGELFF.

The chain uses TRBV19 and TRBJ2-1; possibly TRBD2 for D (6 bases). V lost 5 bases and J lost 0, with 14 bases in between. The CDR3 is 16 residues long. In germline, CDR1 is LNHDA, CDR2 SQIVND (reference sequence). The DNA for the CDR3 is TGTGCCAGTAGTCGGGTTCGGGACTCCTCCTACAATGAGCAGTTCTTC. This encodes CASSRVRDSSYNEQFF.

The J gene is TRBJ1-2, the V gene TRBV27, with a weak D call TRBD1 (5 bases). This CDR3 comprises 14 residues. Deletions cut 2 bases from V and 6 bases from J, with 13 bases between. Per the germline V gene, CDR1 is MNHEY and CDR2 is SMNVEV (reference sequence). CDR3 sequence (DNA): TGTGCCAGCAGTTTAAATTCCGGGGACCATGGCTACACCTTC. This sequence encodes CASSLNSGDHGYTF.

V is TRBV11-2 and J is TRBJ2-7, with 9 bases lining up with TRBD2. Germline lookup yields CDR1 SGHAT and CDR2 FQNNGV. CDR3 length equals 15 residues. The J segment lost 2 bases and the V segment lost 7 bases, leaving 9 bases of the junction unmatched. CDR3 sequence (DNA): TGTGCCAGCACCGAGGGTCTAGCGGGGACCTACGAGCAGTACTTC. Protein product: CASTEGLAGTYEQYF.

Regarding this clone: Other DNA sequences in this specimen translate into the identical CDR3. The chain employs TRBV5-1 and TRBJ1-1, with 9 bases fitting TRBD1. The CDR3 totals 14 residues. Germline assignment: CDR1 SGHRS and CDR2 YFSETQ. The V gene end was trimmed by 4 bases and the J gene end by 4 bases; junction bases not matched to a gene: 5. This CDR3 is CASSLTTGGTEAFF. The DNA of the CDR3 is TGCGCCAGCAGCCTCACGACAGGGGGCACTGAAGCTTTCTTT.

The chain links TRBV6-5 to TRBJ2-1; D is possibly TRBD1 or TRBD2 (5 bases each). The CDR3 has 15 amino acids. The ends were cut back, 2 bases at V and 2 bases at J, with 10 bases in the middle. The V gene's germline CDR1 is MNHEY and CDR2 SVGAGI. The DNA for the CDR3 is TGTGCCAGCAGTTACACCGGGACGCCCTACAATGAGCAGTTCTTC. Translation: CASSYTGTPYNEQFF.

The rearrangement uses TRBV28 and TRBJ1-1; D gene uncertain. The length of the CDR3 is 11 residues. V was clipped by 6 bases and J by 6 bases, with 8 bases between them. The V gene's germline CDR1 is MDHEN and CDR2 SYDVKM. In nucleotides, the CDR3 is TGTGCCAGCAGATTGTACGCTGAAGCTTTCTTT. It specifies CASRLYAEAFF. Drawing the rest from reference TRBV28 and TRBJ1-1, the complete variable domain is DVKVTQSSRYLVKRTGEKVFLECVQDMDHENMFWYRQDPGLGLRLIYFSYDVKMKEKGDIPEGYSVSREKKERFSLILESASTNQTSMYLCASRLYAEAFFGQGTRLTVV.

The CDR3 loop is CASSLEGIGEQFF. CDR3 DNA: TGTGCCAGCAGCTTAGAAGGGATCGGTGAGCAGTTCTTC. The J gene is TRBJ2-1, the V gene TRBV11-2; D is unclear. V was cut by 0 bases and J by 9 bases, with 9 bases left in between. This CDR3 has 13 residues. Germline CDR1 is SGHAT and CDR2 is FQNNGV.

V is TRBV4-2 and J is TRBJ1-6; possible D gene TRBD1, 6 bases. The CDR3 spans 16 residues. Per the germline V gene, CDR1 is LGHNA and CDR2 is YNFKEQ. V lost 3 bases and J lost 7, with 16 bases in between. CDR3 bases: TGTGCCAGCAGCCAGACGCCGGGACACCAAAATTCACCCCTCCACTTT. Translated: CASSQTPGHQNSPLHF.

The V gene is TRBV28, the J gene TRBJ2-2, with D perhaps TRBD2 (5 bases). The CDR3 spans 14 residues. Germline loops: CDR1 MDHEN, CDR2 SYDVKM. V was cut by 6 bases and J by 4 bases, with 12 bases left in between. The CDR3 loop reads CASRERSPTGELFF. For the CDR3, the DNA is TGTGCCAGCAGGGAGCGGAGCCCCACCGGGGAGCTGTTTTTT. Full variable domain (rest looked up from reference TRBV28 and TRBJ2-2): DVKVTQSSRYLVKRTGEKVFLECVQDMDHENMFWYRQDPGLGLRLIYFSYDVKMKEKGDIPEGYSVSREKKERFSLILESASTNQTSMYLCASRERSPTGELFFGEGSRLTVL.

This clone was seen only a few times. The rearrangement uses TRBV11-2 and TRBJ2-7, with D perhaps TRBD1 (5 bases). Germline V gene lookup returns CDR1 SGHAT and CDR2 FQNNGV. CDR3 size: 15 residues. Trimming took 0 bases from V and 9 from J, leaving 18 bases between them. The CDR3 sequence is CASSLDRGVTVGQYF. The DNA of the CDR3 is TGTGCCAGCAGCTTAGATAGGGGCGTAACTGTTGGGCAGTACTTC.

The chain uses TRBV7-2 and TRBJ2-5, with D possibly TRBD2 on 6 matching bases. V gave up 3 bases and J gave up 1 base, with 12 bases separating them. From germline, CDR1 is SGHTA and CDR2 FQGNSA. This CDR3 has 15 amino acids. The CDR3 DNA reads TGTGCCAGCAGCTTCCCCTGGAGGGCCCAAGAGACCCAGTACTTC. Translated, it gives CASSFPWRAQETQYF.

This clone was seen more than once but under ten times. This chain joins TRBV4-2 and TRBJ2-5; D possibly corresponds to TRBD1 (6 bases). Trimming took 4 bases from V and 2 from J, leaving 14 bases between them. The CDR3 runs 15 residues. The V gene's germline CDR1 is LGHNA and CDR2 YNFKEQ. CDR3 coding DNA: TGTGCCAGCAGCCGCAGACAGGTTTTGCAAGAGACCCAGTACTTC. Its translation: CASSRRQVLQETQYF.

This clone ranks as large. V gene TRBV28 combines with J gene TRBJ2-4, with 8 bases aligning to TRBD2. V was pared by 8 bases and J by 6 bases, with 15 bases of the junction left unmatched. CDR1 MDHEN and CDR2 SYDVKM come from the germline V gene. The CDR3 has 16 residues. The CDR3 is CASGRLASTSGNIQYF. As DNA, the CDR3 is TGTGCCAGCGGGAGACTAGCGAGTACCTCGGGAAACATTCAGTACTTC.

In DNA, the CDR3 is TGCGCCAGCAGCGGAATGGGGACAGGGTATCAAGAGACCCAGTACTTC. This encodes CASSGMGTGYQETQYF. V and J are TRBV5-1 and TRBJ2-5; 9 positions match TRBD1. V lost 4 bases and J lost 2; bases outside the gene matches: 9. The CDR3 spans 16 residues. Germline CDR1 is SGHRS and CDR2 is YFSETQ.

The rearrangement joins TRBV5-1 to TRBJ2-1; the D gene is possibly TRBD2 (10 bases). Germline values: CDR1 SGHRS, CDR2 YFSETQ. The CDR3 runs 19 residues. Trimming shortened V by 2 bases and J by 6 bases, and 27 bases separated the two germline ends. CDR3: CASSLGQGRASGSSNEQFF. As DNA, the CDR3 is TGCGCCAGCAGCTTAGGACAGGGGAGGGCTAGCGGGAGCTCCAATGAGCAGTTCTTC.

CDR3 sequence (DNA): TGTGCCAGCAGTCTCACATACGGGACAGGGGGCGATCCCCAGCATTTT. Translated: CASSLTYGTGGDPQHF. The chain has TRBV7-2 and TRBJ1-5; 12 bases fit TRBD1. CDR3 size: 16 residues. Germline CDR1 and CDR2: SGHTA and FQGNSA. V lost 6 bases to trimming and J lost 10 bases; unmatched junction nucleotides: 13.

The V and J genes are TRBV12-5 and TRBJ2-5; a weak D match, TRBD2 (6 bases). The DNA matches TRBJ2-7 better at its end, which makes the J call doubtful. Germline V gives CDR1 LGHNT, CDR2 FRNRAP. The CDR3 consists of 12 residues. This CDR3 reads CAAGAGNYEQYF. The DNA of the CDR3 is TGTGCTGCTGGCGCGGGGAACTACGAGCAGTACTTC.

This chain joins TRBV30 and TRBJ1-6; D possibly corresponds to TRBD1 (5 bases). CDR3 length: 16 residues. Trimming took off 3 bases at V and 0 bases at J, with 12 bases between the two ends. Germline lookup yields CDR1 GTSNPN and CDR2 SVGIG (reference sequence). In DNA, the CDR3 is TGTGCCTGGAGCCGGGACCCCAGCTCCTATAATTCACCCCTCCACTTT. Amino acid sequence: CAWSRDPSSYNSPLHF.

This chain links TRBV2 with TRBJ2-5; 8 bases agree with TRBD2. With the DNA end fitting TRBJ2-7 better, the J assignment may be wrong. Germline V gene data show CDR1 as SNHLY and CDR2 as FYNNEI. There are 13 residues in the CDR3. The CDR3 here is CASMGTSIYEQYF. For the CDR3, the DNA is TGTGCCAGCATGGGGACTAGTATTTACGAGCAGTACTTC.

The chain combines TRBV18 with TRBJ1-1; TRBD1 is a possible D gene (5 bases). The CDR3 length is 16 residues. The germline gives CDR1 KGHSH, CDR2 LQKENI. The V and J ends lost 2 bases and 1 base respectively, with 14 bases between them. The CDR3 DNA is TGTGCCAGCTCACCAAGGGGCACGCAACCGAACACTGAAGCTTTCTTT. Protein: CASSPRGTQPNTEAFF. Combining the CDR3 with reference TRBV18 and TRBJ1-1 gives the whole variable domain NAGVMQNPRHLVRRRGQEARLRCSPMKGHSHVYWYRQLPEEGLKFMVYLQKENIIDESGMPKERFSAEFPKEGPSILRIQQVVRGDSAAYFCASSPRGTQPNTEAFFGQGTRLTVV.

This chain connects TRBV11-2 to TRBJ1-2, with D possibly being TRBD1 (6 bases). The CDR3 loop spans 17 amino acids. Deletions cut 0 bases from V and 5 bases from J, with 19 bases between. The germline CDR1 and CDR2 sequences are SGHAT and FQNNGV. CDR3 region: CASSLETLGGARYGYTF. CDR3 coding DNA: TGTGCCAGCAGCTTAGAAACCCTAGGGGGGGCCCGGTATGGCTACACCTTC.